The 18 T cell receptor beta chains listed next were all sequenced from one sample in a study of blood T cells in healthy people across ages (dated by TCRdb to the mid-2010s). Libraries were prepared through 5' RACE. Sequenced using an Illumina HiSeq 2500. A second PCR of roughly 6 to 12 cycles was performed with a sample-barcoded 5' primer and a J-beta primer mix. The public reads were quality trimmed at Q25 with fastp and then assembled into clones with MiXCR by TCRdb, keeping productive beta chains. Duplicate CDR3 protein sequences are folded into a single record with the most common DNA and genes. The sample table holds roughly 1,000,000 distinct CDR3 sequences, of which 20% to 25% were seen once. The ten largest clones represent about 0.69% of the sample. Another study also made use of these data, one on T cells of mothers and their children.

The specimen sequenced was blood. These TCRs come from a girl under 10 years old in good health.

This clonotype came up once. The chain carries TRBV12-3 or TRBV12-4 and TRBJ1-1; no definite D call. V was shortened by 8 bases and J by 0 bases, with 10 bases between the two germline ends. There are 13 residues in the CDR3. The CDR3 spells CASGDGVNTEAFF. CDR3 DNA: TGTGCCAGCGGGGATGGAGTGAACACTGAAGCTTTCTTT.

The rearrangement joins TRBV12-3 or TRBV12-4 to TRBJ1-1; D remains ambiguous. Trimming removed 7 bases at V and 5 bases at J, with 11 bases between. CDR3 length: 12 amino acids. Here the CDR3 reads CASKVWRTEAFF. In nucleotides, the CDR3 is TGTGCCAGCAAGGTATGGAGGACTGAAGCTTTCTTT.

The chain employs TRBV7-3 and TRBJ2-1; 15 nucleotides match TRBD2. CDR1 and CDR2 (germline): SGHTA, FQGTGA. This CDR3 contains 19 residues. Trimming removed 4 bases from V and 2 bases from J; junction bases left unmatched: 9. The CDR3 reads CASSSFLRTSGRAYNEQFF. CDR3 DNA sequence: TGTGCCAGCAGCTCCTTCCTCCGGACTAGCGGGAGGGCCTACAATGAGCAGTTCTTC.

To note about this clonotype: At one boundary the junction diverges from the germline segment, which might be a read error. This chain joins TRBV27 and TRBJ2-5; D could derive from TRBD1 or TRBD2 (6 bases each). Matching the DNA end better, TRBJ2-7 makes the J call doubtful. Germline CDR1 and CDR2: MNHEY and SMNVEV (reference sequence). The CDR3 has 13 residues. The CDR3 protein is CASRGTLSFEQYF. The CDR3 nucleotides are TGTGCCAGCCGGGGGACATTGTCCTTCGAGCAGTACTTC.

This clonotype has a handful of counts. The chain has TRBV28 and TRBJ2-1; a possible D gene is TRBD2 (5 bases). The CDR3 has 16 residues. Looked up from germline, CDR1 is MDHEN and CDR2 is SYDVKM. V was trimmed by 4 bases and J by 2 bases, leaving 15 bases between them. DNA for the CDR3: TGTGCCAGCAGTTCGGCGGAGGCGTCCCCCTACAATGAGCAGTTCTTC. Translation gives CASSSAEASPYNEQFF. Combining the CDR3 with reference TRBV28 and TRBJ2-1 gives the whole variable domain DVKVTQSSRYLVKRTGEKVFLECVQDMDHENMFWYRQDPGLGLRLIYFSYDVKMKEKGDIPEGYSVSREKKERFSLILESASTNQTSMYLCASSSAEASPYNEQFFGPGTRLTVL.

The chain uses TRBV21-1 and TRBJ2-7; the table assigns TRBD1, which was not confirmed against the DNA. The J call may not be correct, given that the DNA end is closer to TRBJ2-1. TRBV21-1 is a known pseudogene. The CDR3 totals 14 residues. CDR3 amino acids: CASTIAGGLNEQFF. The CDR3 nucleotides are TGTGCCAGCACCATAGCGGGGGGGCTCAATGAGCAGTTCTTC.

This clonotype was observed a handful of times. The J gene is TRBJ2-2, the V gene TRBV7-9, with 7 bases fitting TRBD1. CDR1 and CDR2 (germline): SEHNR, FQNEAQ (reference sequence). Trimming at V came to 4 bases and at J to 6 bases, leaving 8 bases not matched to a gene. The CDR3 has 15 residues. The CDR3 is CASSSRTGAPGELFF. CDR3 nucleotides: TGTGCCAGCAGCTCCCGTACAGGGGCGCCCGGGGAGCTGTTTTTT.

There are many counts of this clonotype. The chain couples TRBV4-3 to TRBJ2-7; 7 bases match TRBD1. The germline gives CDR1 LGHNA, CDR2 YSLEER. The CDR3 has 14 amino acids. V lost 5 bases, J lost 3 bases, and 7 bases stayed unmatched. CDR3 protein: CASSLNRGRYEQYF. The CDR3 DNA reads TGCGCCAGCAGCTTAAACAGGGGCCGCTACGAGCAGTACTTC.

In its sample, this clonotype was seen a few times. Lacking the conserved final phenylalanine or tryptophan, this CDR3 likely reflects a read error. The chain combines TRBV24-1 with TRBJ2-5, with 8 bases aligning to TRBD1. Germline assignment: CDR1 KGHDR and CDR2 SFDVKD. Germline trimming cut 1 base from V and 4 bases from J; bases unmatched to any gene: 1. The CDR3 is 14 residues long. The CDR3 loop reads CATSDFGQGETQYL. Here the CDR3 DNA reads TGTGCCACCAGTGATTTCGGACAGGGAGAGACCCAGTACCTC.

This clonotype was counted between two and nine times. V gene TRBV7-2 combines with J gene TRBJ2-7; no clear D gene. V lost 7 bases, J lost 1 base, and 14 bases lay in between. Germline V gene data show CDR1 as SGHTA and CDR2 as FQGNSA. CDR3 length: 14 amino acids. CDR3 protein: CASNEAPGSYEQYF. The CDR3 nucleotides are TGTGCCAGCAACGAAGCCCCCGGGTCCTACGAGCAGTACTTC.

This clonotype was counted between two and nine times. V gene TRBV20-1 combines with J gene TRBJ2-2; D unclear. Germline V gene data show CDR1 as DFQATT and CDR2 as SNEGSKA (reference sequence). CDR3 length equals 14 residues. Deletions cut 1 base from V and 1 base from J, with 7 bases between. CDR3 DNA: TGCAGTGCTAGAGGGCTAGAGAACACCGGGGAGCTGTTTTTT. Translated: CSARGLENTGELFF.

The CDR3 loop is CASSIIGVVNGYTF. CDR3 DNA: TGTGCCAGTAGTATCATAGGGGTGGTGAATGGCTACACCTTC. This rearrangement joins TRBV19 to TRBJ1-2; TRBD1 might be the D (5 bases). The germline CDR1 and CDR2 sequences are LNHDA and SQIVND (reference sequence). Trimming left V 3 bases short and J 6 bases short, with 14 bases between. This CDR3 comprises 14 residues.

This chain uses TRBV20-1 with TRBJ2-7, with D unclear. Trimming shortened V by 3 bases and J by 0 bases, and 9 bases separated the two germline ends. CDR3 size: 13 residues. CDR1 is DFQATT and CDR2 is SNEGSKA in the germline V gene (reference sequence). This CDR3 is CSARWEGSYEQYF. CDR3 in DNA: TGCAGTGCTAGGTGGGAAGGCTCCTACGAGCAGTACTTC.

The chain links TRBV20-1 to TRBJ2-7, with 11 bases that match TRBD2. V trimming: 5 bases; J trimming: 6 bases; junction bases outside the gene matches: 21. Germline CDR1 DFQATT, CDR2 SNEGSKA (reference sequence). The CDR3 contains 18 residues. CDR3 amino acids: CSAGGRLAGIGEASEQYF. CDR3 DNA sequence: TGCAGTGCTGGGGGGCGACTAGCGGGAATCGGAGAGGCAAGCGAGCAGTACTTC.

The V gene is TRBV4-3, the J gene TRBJ1-1, with unresolved D. Germline V gene sequence: CDR1 LGHNA, CDR2 YSLEER. CDR3 length: 14 amino acids. Trimming pared 5 bases from V and 5 bases from J, leaving 15 bases between. CDR3 in amino acids: CASSEGGRGTEAFF. In DNA, the CDR3 is TGCGCCAGCAGCGAAGGAGGGCGCGGGACTGAAGCTTTCTTT.

The V call is TRBV14, the J call TRBJ2-5; 8 bases are shared with TRBD2. V dropped 0 bases and J dropped 2; count of bases not matched to a gene: 8. Germline-derived CDR1 and CDR2 are SGHDN and FVKESK. The CDR3 is 17 amino acids. Here the CDR3 DNA reads TGTGCCAGCAGCCAAGATCCGGAGGTAGCGGGACAAGAGACCCAGTACTTC. Amino acid sequence: CASSQDPEVAGQETQYF.

V and J are TRBV6-5 and TRBJ2-7; 7 nucleotides match TRBD2. Losses at the gene ends were 0 bases for V and 2 bases for J; bases not matched to a gene: 7. The CDR3 runs 16 residues. In germline, CDR1 is MNHEY, CDR2 SVGAGI. CDR3 loop: CASSYSSTGGTYEQYF. CDR3 in DNA: TGTGCCAGCAGTTACTCGAGTACCGGGGGGACCTACGAGCAGTACTTC.

In this sample, this clonotype turned up a few times. The V and J genes are TRBV12-3 or TRBV12-4 and TRBJ2-4; 7 nucleotides line up with TRBD1. The junction had 8 bases not matched to a gene; V was cut back by 0 bases and J by 9 bases. The CDR3 sequence is 15 residues long. CDR3 sequence (DNA): TGTGCCAGCAGTTTAGCTACAGGGGTAGTGGTCATTCAGTACTTC. Amino acid sequence: CASSLATGVVVIQYF.